This T cell receptor (beta chain) was captured by sequencing in a study of blood T cells in healthy people across ages. In germline, CDR1 is LGHNA, CDR2 YNFKEQ. Trimming cost V 2 bases and J 0 bases, with 14 bases left between them. This CDR3 has 17 residues. Per-sample PBMC isolation yielded at least 6.5 million cells. General study points: Diversity estimates drawn from one million T cells were deemed underestimates.

The sample holds a few counts of this clonotype. What it binds is unknown. The authors ran a second PCR of about 7 to 12 cycles using a sample-barcoded 5' primer and a J-beta primer mix. TCRdb recomputed calls from the 5' RACE reads with MiXCR, one row per CDR3 protein. This table has about 640,000 distinct CDR3 sequences, approximately 30% appearing once. The sequenced sample consisted of blood. The source is an elderly woman in good health. The genes are TRBV4-2 and TRBJ1-3, with unresolved D. This chain's CDR3 is CASSQSAKADSGNTIYF. CDR3 DNA: TGTGCCAGCAGCCAAAGCGCGAAGGCCGACTCTGGAAACACCATATATTTT.